This passage covers 29 T cell receptor beta chains from one sample sequenced in a study of cytomegalovirus exposure and HLA in healthy donors. The method was immunoSEQ multiplex PCR; TCRdb's version includes in-frame clones alone and lacks a portion of them. The profile shows over 200,000 clones, almost 90% of them singletons. Source material: PBMCs. The receptors stem from a woman between 18 and 30 years old in good health and CMV-seronegative.

The V and J genes are TRBV5-8 and TRBJ2-2; tentatively, D is TRBD1 (6 bases). CDR1 SGHTS and CDR2 YDEGEE come from the germline V gene. CDR3 length equals 16 residues. Trimming cost V 2 bases and J 5 bases, with 16 bases left between them. The chain's CDR3 is CASSFFQGPRTGELFF. For the CDR3, the DNA is TGTGCCAGCAGCTTTTTTCAGGGGCCCCGTACCGGGGAGCTGTTTTTT.

This chain links TRBV7-6 with TRBJ1-1; the D gene is possibly TRBD1 (6 bases). V lost 3 bases and J lost 0, with 8 bases in between. Germline CDR1 SGHVS, CDR2 FNYEAQ. CDR3 length: 14 amino acids. CDR3 loop: CASSLGHVNTEAFF. CDR3 nucleotides: TGTGCCAGCAGCTTGGGACACGTGAACACTGAAGCTTTCTTT.

The V and J genes are TRBV28 and TRBJ2-5, with D perhaps TRBD2 (5 bases). Germline V gives CDR1 MDHEN, CDR2 SYDVKM. Trimming removed 3 bases from V and 5 bases from J, with 13 bases in between. The length of the CDR3 is 14 residues. CDR3 in DNA: TGTGCCAGCAGTTTCGGGATAGGCAGGGAGACCCAGTACTTC. It specifies CASSFGIGRETQYF.

The chain couples TRBV28 to TRBJ1-2, with TRBD1 identical over 7 bases. The CDR3 covers 14 residues. Germline CDR1 MDHEN, CDR2 SYDVKM. J was trimmed by 8 bases and V by 2 bases; bases with no gene match: 8. CDR3 amino acids: CASSLVDRAPGYTF. DNA for the CDR3: TGTGCCAGCAGTTTAGTCGACAGGGCCCCGGGCTACACCTTC.

The V gene is TRBV9, the J gene TRBJ2-7; 10 bases map to TRBD2. The V and J ends lost 0 bases and 3 bases, in that order; junction bases with no gene match: 3. The CDR3 is 15 amino acids. The V gene's germline CDR1 is SGDLS and CDR2 YYNGEE. CDR3 protein: CASSVGGTSDYEQYF. CDR3 nucleotide sequence: TGTGCCAGCAGCGTAGGGGGGACTAGCGACTACGAGCAGTACTTC.

The rearrangement uses TRBV27 and TRBJ2-7; 7 positions agree with TRBD1. Germline V gene sequence: CDR1 MNHEY, CDR2 SMNVEV (reference sequence). Trimming cost V 0 bases and J 4 bases; bases outside gene matches: 9. The CDR3 is 16 residues long. CDR3 sequence reads: CASSLSPTGAIYEQYF. CDR3 bases: TGTGCCAGCAGTTTATCACCCACAGGGGCCATTTACGAGCAGTACTTC.

This clone was counted a few times. The chain links TRBV10-1 to TRBJ2-3, with 7 bases aligning to TRBD2. The CDR3 is made up of 15 amino acids. The V gene's germline CDR1 is WNHNN and CDR2 SYGVQD (reference sequence). With V trimmed by 2 bases and J by 4 bases, 6 bases remained unmatched. CDR3: CASSEHGGSPDTQYF. The CDR3 DNA reads as TGCGCCAGCAGTGAGCACGGCGGGAGTCCAGATACGCAGTATTTT.

The rearrangement links TRBV28 to TRBJ2-2; TRBD2 is a possible D gene (6 bases). Germline CDR1 is MDHEN and CDR2 is SYDVKM. CDR3 length: 13 residues. V lost 8 bases and J lost 6, with 13 bases in between. CDR3 in amino acids: CASRLGGSGELFF. The CDR3 DNA sequence: TGTGCCAGCCGCCTCGGGGGTTCCGGGGAGCTGTTTTTT.

The chain joins TRBV7-2 to TRBJ2-7; the D gene is possibly TRBD2 (6 bases). CDR3 length: 14 residues. CDR1 is SGHTA and CDR2 is FQGNSA in the germline V gene. Trimming removed 5 bases at V and 1 base at J, with 12 bases between. CDR3 nucleotide sequence: TGTGCCAGCAGCGAACCGGGACTGTCCTACGAGCAGTACTTC. This sequence encodes CASSEPGLSYEQYF.

The rearrangement uses TRBV6-1 and TRBJ2-1; D uncertain. The CDR3 is 16 residues long. V was trimmed by 1 base and J by 1 base, leaving 11 bases between them. Germline-derived CDR1 and CDR2 are MNHNS and SASEGT. CDR3 nucleotide sequence: TGTGCCAGCAGTGAAGGGCCAACCCAATCCTACAATGAGCAGTTCTTC. It is translated as CASSEGPTQSYNEQFF.

This clone was seen a few times. This chain links TRBV19 with TRBJ2-6; 12 nucleotides agree with TRBD2. From germline, CDR1 is LNHDA and CDR2 SQIVND (reference sequence). There are 17 residues in the CDR3. Trimming removed 4 bases from V and 1 base from J; junction bases left unmatched: 2. CDR3 residues: CASSRLAGVSGANVLTF. In DNA, the CDR3 is TGTGCCAGTAGTAGACTAGCGGGAGTGTCTGGGGCCAACGTCCTGACTTTC.

This rearrangement joins TRBV27 to TRBJ2-4; perhaps TRBD1 as D (6 bases). The CDR3 sequence is 13 residues long. Per germline, CDR1 MNHEY and CDR2 SMNVEV (reference sequence). V was cut by 6 bases and J by 0 bases, with 6 bases left in between. In DNA form, the CDR3 reads TGTGCCAGCAGGGGGGCAGCCAAAAACATTCAGTACTTC. It is translated as CASRGAAKNIQYF.

This clone was observed a single time. This sequence joins TRBV6-1 and TRBJ1-1; D is unresolved. V was pared by 0 bases and J by 0 bases, with 8 bases between. The V gene's germline CDR1 is MNHNS and CDR2 SASEGT. The length of the CDR3 is 15 residues. The CDR3 DNA is TGTGCCAGCAGTGAAGCTGGAGTCGTGAACACTGAAGCTTTCTTT. As protein: CASSEAGVVNTEAFF.

The chain employs TRBV28 and TRBJ2-5, with 10 bases identical to TRBD1. The length of the CDR3 is 18 residues. V trimming: 6 bases; J trimming: 4 bases; junction bases outside the gene matches: 17. Looked up from germline, CDR1 is MDHEN and CDR2 is SYDVKM. The DNA of the CDR3 is TGTGCCAGCAGCCGGTTCTCTAACCCGGGACAGGGGAGAGAGACCCAGTACTTC. Protein product: CASSRFSNPGQGRETQYF. Full variable domain (remainder filled in from reference TRBV28 and TRBJ2-5): DVKVTQSSRYLVKRTGEKVFLECVQDMDHENMFWYRQDPGLGLRLIYFSYDVKMKEKGDIPEGYSVSREKKERFSLILESASTNQTSMYLCASSRFSNPGQGRETQYFGPGTRLLVL.

The chain links TRBV11-2 to TRBJ2-5; 11 nucleotides align to TRBD2. The J segment lost 3 bases and the V segment lost 3 bases, leaving 3 bases of the junction unmatched. Germline V gives CDR1 SGHAT, CDR2 FQNNGV. There are 15 residues in the CDR3. Written as DNA, the CDR3 is TGTGCCAGCAGCTTTCGGGGACTAGCGGAAGAGACCCAGTACTTC. It is translated as CASSFRGLAEETQYF.

The chain has TRBV28 and TRBJ2-4; tentatively, D is TRBD2 (5 bases). The CDR3 has 18 amino acids. Per the germline V gene, CDR1 is MDHEN and CDR2 is SYDVKM. The V gene lost 3 bases and the J gene lost 0 bases, with 18 bases spanning the gap. CDR3 nucleotide sequence: TGTGCCAGCAGTTTTACCCGGGGAGTTGGACTAGCCAAAAACATTCAGTACTTC. It specifies CASSFTRGVGLAKNIQYF.

The V call is TRBV6-5, the J call TRBJ2-6; D uncertain. The CDR3 is made up of 15 amino acids. Trimming left V 2 bases short and J 4 bases short, with 9 bases between. CDR1 is MNHEY and CDR2 is SVGAGI in the germline V gene. The CDR3 loop reads CASSYKVGGANVLTF. Here the CDR3 DNA reads TGTGCCAGCAGTTACAAGGTCGGGGGGGCCAACGTCCTGACTTTC.

The chain links TRBV19 to TRBJ2-3; TRBD1 agrees at 9 bases. Germline CDR1 is LNHDA and CDR2 is SQIVND (reference sequence). CDR3 size: 15 residues. Unmatched junction bases numbered 4, after V lost 4 bases and J lost 2 bases. CDR3 sequence: CASSRGTGTTDTQYF. The CDR3, as DNA: TGTGCCAGTAGTAGGGGGACAGGGACCACAGATACGCAGTATTTT.

CDR3 sequence: CASSYGQGRTEAFF. The CDR3 region has the DNA TGTGCCAGCAGTTATGGGCAGGGCCGAACTGAAGCTTTCTTT. The chain combines TRBV27 with TRBJ1-1; TRBD1 might be the D (5 bases). Germline V gene sequence: CDR1 MNHEY, CDR2 SMNVEV (reference sequence). V was trimmed by 4 bases and J by 5 bases, leaving 14 bases between them. The CDR3 loop spans 14 amino acids.

The J gene is TRBJ2-7, the V gene TRBV4-1; D remains ambiguous. This CDR3 comprises 12 residues. Germline V CDR1 and CDR2: MGHRA, YSYEKL. The V gene lost 5 bases and the J gene lost 3 bases, with 8 bases spanning the gap. The CDR3 DNA sequence: TGCGCCAGCAGCTCGGAGCGCTACGAGCAGTACTTC. It is translated as CASSSERYEQYF.

The V and J genes are TRBV10-3 and TRBJ2-5, with 10 nucleotides matching TRBD1. Germline assignment: CDR1 ENHRY and CDR2 SYGVKD. This CDR3 region has 15 residues. V lost 10 bases, J lost 1 base, and 9 bases stayed unmatched. CDR3 loop: CATRQGAMIQETQYF. CDR3 nucleotide sequence: TGTGCCACCAGACAGGGGGCTATGATCCAAGAGACCCAGTACTTC.

The chain employs TRBV28 and TRBJ1-5; D is ambiguous. V lost 3 bases, J lost 3 bases, and 15 bases lay in between. The germline V gene has CDR1 MDHEN and CDR2 SYDVKM. The CDR3 loop spans 16 amino acids. CDR3 sequence (DNA): TGTGCCAGCAGTTTTTTAGATAGGAGTTACAATCAGCCCCAGCATTTT. Translating gives CASSFLDRSYNQPQHF.

This chain connects TRBV9 to TRBJ2-2; weak D call: TRBD1 (5 bases). V was shortened by 2 bases and J by 7 bases, with 12 bases between the two germline ends. There are 14 residues in the CDR3. CDR1 SGDLS and CDR2 YYNGEE come from the germline V gene. Here the CDR3 DNA reads TGTGCCAGCAGCGTTACAGGCTACGACGGGGAGCTGTTTTTT. It encodes CASSVTGYDGELFF.

The chain has TRBV6-1 and TRBJ2-7; a weak D match, TRBD1 (5 bases). CDR1 is MNHNS, CDR2 SASEGT, per germline. Trimming removed 6 bases at V and 3 bases at J, with 9 bases between. The CDR3 loop spans 12 amino acids. The CDR3 is CASRADSYEQYF. CDR3 DNA: TGTGCCAGCAGAGCCGACAGCTACGAGCAGTACTTC.

This clone was picked up one time. This sequence joins TRBV14 and TRBJ1-4; the D gene is possibly TRBD1 (6 bases). The V gene lost 3 bases and the J gene lost 6 bases, with 17 bases spanning the gap. Germline values: CDR1 SGHDN, CDR2 FVKESK. The CDR3 spans 16 residues. The CDR3, as DNA: TGTGCCAGCAGCCACGACCGGACAGAGGACGATGAAAAACTGTTTTTT. This gives the protein CASSHDRTEDDEKLFF.

The chain recombines TRBV18 with TRBJ2-6; possibly TRBD2 for D (6 bases). The CDR3 has 14 residues. V lost 6 bases and J 4 bases, leaving 10 bases between the germline ends. The germline gives CDR1 KGHSH, CDR2 LQKENI. The CDR3 bases are TGTGCCAGCTCCCGGGAGCCCGGGGCCAACGTCCTGACTTTC. It yields the protein CASSREPGANVLTF. Based on the CDR3 plus reference TRBV18 and TRBJ2-6, the full variable domain is NAGVMQNPRHLVRRRGQEARLRCSPMKGHSHVYWYRQLPEEGLKFMVYLQKENIIDESGMPKERFSAEFPKEGPSILRIQQVVRGDSAAYFCASSREPGANVLTFGAGSRLTVL.

The chain employs TRBV10-3 and TRBJ2-7, with D unresolved. The CDR3 contains 12 residues. Germline values: CDR1 ENHRY, CDR2 SYGVKD. Trimming shortened V by 3 bases and J by 5 bases, and 8 bases separated the two germline ends. The CDR3 sequence is CAISDLLDEQYF. The CDR3, as DNA: TGTGCCATCAGTGATCTTCTTGACGAGCAGTACTTC.

This clone was found once. The chain employs TRBV28 and TRBJ1-4; D is undetermined. The CDR3 length is 16 residues. The germline V and J ends were trimmed by 5 bases and 3 bases, with 16 bases remaining between them. CDR1 is MDHEN, CDR2 SYDVKM, per germline. Written as DNA, the CDR3 is TGTGCCAGCAGTCCCCAGGCTGTCAGGTCTAATGAAAAACTGTTTTTT. Protein sequence: CASSPQAVRSNEKLFF.

V gene TRBV4-2 combines with J gene TRBJ1-2; TRBD1 agrees at 7 bases. The CDR3 extends over 15 amino acids. The germline gives CDR1 LGHNA, CDR2 YNFKEQ. Trimming cost V 0 bases and J 1 base; bases outside gene matches: 2. In DNA, the CDR3 is TGTGCCAGCAGCCAAGAACAGGGGAGTAACTATGGCTACACCTTC. Translated: CASSQEQGSNYGYTF.